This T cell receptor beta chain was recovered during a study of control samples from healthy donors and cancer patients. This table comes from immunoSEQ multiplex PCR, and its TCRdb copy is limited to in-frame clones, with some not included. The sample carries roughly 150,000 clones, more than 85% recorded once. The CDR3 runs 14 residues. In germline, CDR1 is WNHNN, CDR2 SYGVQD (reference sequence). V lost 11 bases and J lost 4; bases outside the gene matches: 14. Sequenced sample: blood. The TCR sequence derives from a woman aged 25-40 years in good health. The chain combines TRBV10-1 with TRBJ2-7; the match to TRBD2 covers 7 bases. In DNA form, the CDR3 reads TGCGCCGTTAACCTGGGAGGGGAGCGTTACGAGCAGTACTTC. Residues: CAVNLGGERYEQYF.